In this sample, the clone carrying this TCR beta chain turned up a few times. Its antigen is still unknown. These data belong to a study of cytomegalovirus exposure and HLA in healthy donors. Study-wide results and caveats: Later analysis suggested links between common viral pathogens and several top significant clusters. A later analysis reportedly found fewer N-insertions in an Asian-associated ancestry cluster than the roughly 670-donor mean. Earlier findings revealed that most TCR beta V segments proved productive either about 87% or about 30% of the time.

The CDR3 loop spans 13 amino acids. V shed 3 bases and J shed 4 bases, with 9 bases lying between them. The germline gives CDR1 MDHEN, CDR2 SYDVKM. The PCR contained 60 Vbeta and 13 Jbeta primers. Repertoires were generated with immunoSEQ multiplex PCR, while TCRdb's copy carries only in-frame clones and drops some. The sample lists some 110,000 clones; approximately 16% were seen once. The genes are TRBV28 and TRBJ1-1; D gene unclear. The receptor was isolated from a female donor in good health and CMV-seronegative. Sequenced: PBMCs. CDR3 amino acids: CASSFSTTTEAFF. CDR3 sequence (DNA): TGTGCCAGCAGTTTCTCCACAACCACTGAAGCTTTCTTT.